Here is one T cell receptor (beta chain) with its context. As yet, its antigen is unknown. This record comes from a study of beta chain features in type 1 diabetes. Study conclusions and caveats: Shorter TCRB CDR3s, moderately but significantly so, marked every one of the four CD4+ subsets in Type 1 diabetes patients. Compared to healthy donors, patients appeared to have naive, central memory and Treg TCRB repertoires that were more alike.

Reverse transcription of all isolated RNA meant that expressed TCRB transcripts were sequenced. Sequenced by immunoSEQ multiplex PCR; TCRdb stores in-frame clones only, minus some. The data show some 44,000 clones, roughly 70% seen once. Each population that was sorted was more than 95% pure. The germline V gene encodes CDR1 ENHRY and CDR2 SYGVKD. Deletions cut 7 bases from V and 3 bases from J, with 13 bases between. The CDR3 covers 13 residues. The rearrangement uses TRBV10-3 and TRBJ2-7; weak D call: TRBD1 (5 bases). This receptor was obtained from a woman younger than 30 with type 1 diabetes. The sequencing sample was made of Tregs from blood. CDR3 DNA: TGTGCCATCAAGCAGGGCCCGAACTACGAGCAGTACTTC. Amino acid sequence: CAIKQGPNYEQYF.